This is a list of T cell receptor beta chains from one sample in a study of OX40 agonist ivuxolimab in advanced cancers. Clones were sequenced by immunoSEQ multiplex PCR, and TCRdb holds only the in-frame ones, with some missing. The table shows around 68,000 clones, with under 95% occurring only once. Material: CD4+ or CD8+ T cells sorted from blood, obtained in a trial of the OX40 agonist ivuxolimab. The receptors shown here come from an adult with an advanced solid tumor such as melanoma, head and neck, liver or kidney cancer. Both conserved end residues are part of each CDR3. The D gene is left open where the match is weak. Clone size is not always given. Where it is, it says once, few, many or a class for expanded clones.

j_call	v_call	clone_size	d_call	cdr3_nt	cdr3_aa
TRBJ2-3	TRBV27	NA	TRBD2	TGTGCCAGCAGTTGGACTAGCAGCACAGATACGCAGTATTTT	CASSWTSSTDTQYF
TRBJ1-4	TRBV7-8	NA	NA	TGTGCCAGCAGCTTAGCGGGGAAAGAAAAACTGTTTTTT	CASSLAGKEKLFF
TRBJ2-3	TRBV25-1	NA	TRBD2	TGTGCCAGCAGACCAGCGGGGATCACAGATACGCAGTATTTT	CASRPAGITDTQYF
TRBJ2-5	TRBV10-1	NA	NA	TGCGCCAGCAGTGACCGGGGTCAAGAGACCCAGTACTTC	CASSDRGQETQYF
TRBJ1-1	TRBV5-1	once	NA	TGCGCCAGCAGCTTGGGAAGAGCAACTCTTATGAACACTGAAGCTTTCTTT	CASSLGRATLMNTEAFF
TRBJ2-7	TRBV14	NA	NA	TGTGCCAGCAGCCAAGGTTCTGGTGCGGGCTTCTACGAGCAGTACTTC	CASSQGSGAGFYEQYF
TRBJ1-2	TRBV6-5	NA	NA	TGTGCCAGCAGTTACTCGAATTATCACTATGGCTACACCTTC	CASSYSNYHYGYTF
TRBJ2-1	TRBV6-1	NA	NA	TGTGCCAGCAGTGCACCTATGATAGTGCAGTTCTTC	CASSAPMIVQFF
TRBJ1-2	TRBV27	NA	NA	TGTGCCAGCAGTTTGAGGGGGAATGGCTACACCTTC	CASSLRGNGYTF
TRBJ2-1	TRBV29-1	NA	NA	TGCAGCTGCGGGGGCCAGGGCAATGAGCAGTTCTTC	CSCGGQGNEQFF
TRBJ2-7	TRBV5-1	NA	NA	TGCGCCAGCAGCTTGGGTATAGCCGGGGAGCAGTACTTC	CASSLGIAGEQYF
TRBJ2-2	TRBV7-3	once	NA	TGTGCCAGCAGCACGCAGGGTTCCGGGGAGCTGTTTTTT	CASSTQGSGELFF
TRBJ2-5	TRBV10-3	NA	NA	TGTGCCATCAGTGTAGGGGAGACCCAGTACTTC	CAISVGETQYF
TRBJ2-7	TRBV6-1	once	NA	TGTGCCAGCGACGAGCAGTACTTC	CASDEQYF
TRBJ2-5	TRBV28	NA	TRBD2	TGTGCCAGCAGGGACCTAGCGGGAGCGATTGGAGAGACCCAGTACTTC	CASRDLAGAIGETQYF
TRBJ2-6	TRBV19	NA	NA	TGTGCCAGCCGGCTTAGATCTGGGGCCAACGTCCTGACTTTC	CASRLRSGANVLTF